This TCR beta chain was retrieved from a study of blood T cell repertoires in COVID-19 (dated by TCRdb to between 2020 and 2021). Turning to the overall study: Collaborator samples came from the United States, Italy and Spain and covered acute and convalescent phases of COVID-19. Deeply sampled blood TCRbeta repertoires from subjects exposed to, actively infected with, or recovered from COVID-19 were included in the dataset. The prospective study material was composed of cDNA or gDNA derived from T cells, B-cell-depleted T cells, or PBMCs. The repertoires were released in a freely available public database intended as a resource for research on the immune response to SARS-CoV-2. Where available, HLA class I and class II types were taken from metadata supplied by the sample provider and were not determined by assay-based typing. Samples were obtained from the ongoing ImmuneRACE study (first 160 participants) and from roughly 1,300 subjects provided by 6 global collaborators. The sample metadata nearly always contained a de-identified subject ID, COVID-19 status, age in years and sex. The investigation overall reported the following: Clinical and demographic metadata were provided uncurated, with the amount varying by source and participant.

The immunoSEQ Assay, a bias-controlled multiplex PCR, was used to amplify TCRbeta CDR3 regions from genomic DNA. The authors processed their data as follows. The number of nucleated cells in each sample was estimated by amplification of reference gene primers within the assay. To quantify the absolute abundance of each unique TCRbeta CDR3 rearrangement, sequence reads were collapsed and filtered. Productive Simpson clonality was computed per sample as the square root of Simpson's diversity index over productive rearrangements. TCRdb mirrors the immuneACCESS table, restricted to in-frame sequences. Some clones are absent from its copies; in checked studies, under half trace to an unresolved V gene, and the reason for the others is unknown. D and trimming come from the DNA, and the V and J calls and clone size come from that table. The sample table records 230,000 or so clones; 80% to 90% of these occur just once. Jointly, the top ten make up 3% to 4.5% of the sample.

According to the germline V gene, CDR1 reads SGHAT and CDR2 reads FQNNGV. Unmatched junction bases come to 8, with V trimmed by 8 bases and J by 8 bases. Measured from the cysteine to the phenylalanine, the CDR3 is 12 residues long. Left in the record is the CDR3 DNA by itself, 36 bases read in frame from the first base. This clone showed up just once. Its antigen remains undetermined. No quality values exist for individual bases; no much larger clone is one base distant. In the prospective study, participants were roughly 18 to 100 years old, resided in about two dozen geographic areas of the United States, and were enrolled through a virtual design. To assign participants to cohorts, the prospective study relied on clinical history that participants themselves reported in a screening survey and a study questionnaire. Each participant in the prospective study had whole blood, serum and a nasopharyngeal or oropharyngeal swab collected by mobile phlebotomists. Over a roughly 2-month period, participants in the prospective study had the option of providing additional blood draws and questionnaires. Prospective study blood samples were shipped either frozen or at room temperature before DNA extraction.

This sequence was found in a woman aged 40 to 55 with acute COVID-19. In this chain, TRBV11-2 is recombined with TRBJ1-2; TRBD1 aligns with 7 central bases. Sequences were obtained from PBMCs or T cells enriched from blood (not recorded which). This receptor carries the CDR3 CASRPGGFGYTF. The DNA reads as follows: TGTGCCAGCCGCCCAGGGGGGTTCGGCTACACCTTC.